What follows is one T cell receptor beta chain and its context. This clone has just one count. What this receptor recognizes is not known. No base quality values were provided; no much bigger clone lies one nucleotide off. Different DNA sequences within this sample yield the same CDR3. For the CD8 naive samples, CD45RO-negative cells were positively selected for CCR7, yielding a CD45RA+CCR7+ population from which TemRA cells were excluded. Healthy HIV-negative adults with no recently reported acute infections or vaccinations were included as donors. All donors were Caucasian adults living in Nashville, Tennessee, USA. Blood was collected by leukapheresis, and PBMCs were isolated by Ficoll-Histopaque density gradient centrifugation and then cryopreserved in liquid nitrogen vapor phase. Purity and quantity of every magnetically sorted T cell population were checked by analytical flow cytometry. From each sorted fraction, genomic DNA was isolated and quantified by UV absorbance on a Nanodrop 2000c.

This sample is drawn from a study of shared clonotypes between healthy human individuals (TCRdb year 2020). With respect to the entire study: The cohort included a few men and a couple of women between 18 and 49 years of age. For each donor, three plates each were used for CD4 naive and CD4 memory, two plates were used for CD8 naive, and one plate was used for CD8 memory. The study deeply sequenced blood TCR repertoires of several healthy adults to estimate repertoire size and the extent of clonotype sharing between individuals. To increase sequencing depth and limit assay-specific biases, different laboratories used diverse techniques to prepare libraries and sequence TCR repertoires. Leukapheresis yielded between about 0.94 and 9.5 billion PBMCs per donor. General findings and caveats noted by the study authors: Compared with non-shared clonotypes, the clonotypes found in all four sorted-subset donors had higher generation probabilities. Estimated clonotype richness was generally larger for naive than for memory subsets. Based on pairwise subsampling, the degree of clonotype sharing among donors was expected to be affected by sequencing depth. Across a handful of donors, approximately 5% of naive CD4, roughly 3.5% of naive CD8, about 2% of memory CD4, and under 0.45% of memory CD8 clonotypes were shared. Sampling was restricted to blood, and TCR repertoires in tissue are likely to differ from TCR repertoires in blood. Incomplete sequencing was indicated by rarefaction of sorted-subset datasets, despite the large sequencing depth. The genetic and exposure-history diversity represented was limited by the small number of donors.

TCR CDR3 regions were amplified from genomic DNA by multiplex PCR using the deep immunoSEQ assay. Extracted genomic DNA from each cell subset was spread evenly across all wells of several immunoSEQ 96-well plates, with each plate serving as a replicate. For sorted subsets, each replicate PCR was loaded with about 0.2 ug genomic DNA, equivalent to approximately 33,000 T cell genomes. Purified libraries were measured with a Qubit 3.0 fluorometer, size-checked on a Bioanalyzer 2100, and measured again with the KAPA Library Quantification kit. Every immunoSEQ 96-well plate was sequenced on a dedicated single-read 150-cycle Illumina NextSeq 550 flow cell. As for the authors' bioinformatics: Because only junctional sequences without quality scores were contained in the immunoSEQ output, filtering matching that applied to full-length reads could not be performed. Sequences were annotated with PyIR, a Python wrapper for IgBLAST v1.9, and V/J genes and CDR3 were assigned using IMGT germline references. Reads were filtered out if the reads had weak V/J assignments (E-value above 1e-6), no CDR3, stop codons, out-of-frame junctions, or ambiguous translated residues. V3J clonotypes were defined as sequences sharing the same inferred V gene, J gene, and CDR3 amino acid sequence. To compute the percentage overlap between repertoires, the number of shared unique clonotypes was divided by the size of the smaller repertoire. Repertoire richness was assessed with RTK rarefaction, the Chao1 estimator, and Recon v2.1 estimates of unobserved clonotypes. Generation probabilities for all TCRbeta clonotypes obtained by the gDNA method from a handful of donors were computed using OLGA. Drawn from immuneACCESS, this table holds only the in-frame rearrangements with V and J called that TCRdb kept. Clones are partly lost; checked studies trace under half to an unresolved V gene and leave the rest unexplained. That table is the source of V, J and clone size, and D and trimming were worked out from the DNA. The sample table contains about 610,000 clones; only one count was recorded for roughly 96% of them. The top ten constitute 0.11% of the sample.

V is clipped by 0 bases and J by 2 bases, and the sequence between their germline boundaries is 5 bases long. The CDR3, cysteine through phenylalanine, is 13 amino acids long. The retained sequence is limited to the CDR3, 39 bases, with the frame set at the first base. The CDR1 and CDR2 encoded by the germline V gene (reference sequence) are SGHKS and YYEKEE. The V and J segments used are TRBV5-5 and TRBJ1-1, with the D segment identity uncertain. The receptor's source is a woman in her twenties or thirties in good health. Source material: naive CD8+ T cells sorted from blood. The sample's cell subset or site label, in plain terms: CD45RA+CCR7+. The sequence in DNA is TGTGCCAGCAGCTTGGGTGGTAACACTGAAGCTTTCTTT. It codes for CASSLGGNTEAFF.